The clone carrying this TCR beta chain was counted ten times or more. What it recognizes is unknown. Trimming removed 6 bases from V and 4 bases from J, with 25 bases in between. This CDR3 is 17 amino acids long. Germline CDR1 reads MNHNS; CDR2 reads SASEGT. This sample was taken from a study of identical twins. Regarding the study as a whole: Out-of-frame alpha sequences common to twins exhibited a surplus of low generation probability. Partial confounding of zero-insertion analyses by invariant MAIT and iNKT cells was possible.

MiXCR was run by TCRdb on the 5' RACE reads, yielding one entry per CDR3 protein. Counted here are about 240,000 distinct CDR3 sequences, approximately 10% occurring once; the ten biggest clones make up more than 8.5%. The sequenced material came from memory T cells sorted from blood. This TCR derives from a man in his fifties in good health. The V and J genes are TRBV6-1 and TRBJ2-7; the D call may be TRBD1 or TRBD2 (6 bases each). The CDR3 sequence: CASRDEHLPGAGYEQYF. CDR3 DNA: TGTGCCAGCAGAGACGAGCATTTGCCGGGGGCAGGGTACGAGCAGTACTTC.